This TCR beta chain was identified during a study of cytomegalovirus exposure and HLA in healthy donors. This CDR3 region has 11 residues. Trimming pared 4 bases from V and 7 bases from J, leaving 4 bases between. Germline values: CDR1 SNHLY, CDR2 FYNNEI. The primer mix had 60 Vbeta and 13 Jbeta primers. TCRdb's table, derived via immunoSEQ multiplex PCR, lists solely in-frame clones and lacks some. The data contain 200,000 or so clones, 65% to 90% of them seen just once; the ten biggest clones take up roughly 1.5%. This clonotype was sampled from a girl under 18 in good health and CMV-seronegative. The sample consisted of PBMCs. The V gene is TRBV2, the J gene TRBJ2-2; D unresolved. The CDR3 nucleotides read TGTGCCAGCAGTGCAGTCGGGGAGCTGTTTTTT. Amino acids: CASSAVGELFF.